The T cell receptor beta chain under discussion was sequenced for a study of CD8+CD57+ T cells in acquired aplastic anemia (dated by TCRdb to 2016 to 2018). For context, the study as a whole: On average, sorted CD4+ and CD8+ cells yielded around 3.1 ug of extracted DNA, with a range of about 0.17 to 27.4 ug. An average of approximately 9.8 million reads for CD4+ cells and under 12 million reads for CD8+ cells was obtained from healthy donor samples. Study-level results and caveats: Around 28 CD8+ CDR3 sequences were found to be shared between patients and controls, but these sequences appeared to be highly expressed in patients and within the immunodominant clones of the patients. No significant difference in CD8+ Simpson's diversity was found between patients and healthy controls (P=0.060).

On this clonotype itself: Its antigen is not yet known. The conserved phenylalanine or tryptophan is not found at the CDR3 terminus, so this likely reflects a read error.

Trimming removed 1 base from V and 5 bases from J, leaving 15 bases between the germline ends. The germline V gene gives CDR1 as LGHNA and CDR2 as YNFKEQ. Inclusive of both ends, the CDR3 amounts to 15 amino acids. Only the CDR3 portion is preserved as DNA: 45 bases, with reading frame beginning at the first base. Genomic DNA served as template for TCR beta VDJ combination and CDR3 sequence profiling. TCR repertoire sequencing was run on an Illumina HiSeq 2000. Per the source publication's procedure: TRBV/TRBJ rearrangement plots, CDR3 size and DJ length profiles, and Simpson's diversity index were used to assess repertoires. The most abundant DNA sequence in the deep sequencing data was defined as the immunodominant clone. CDR3 amino acid sequences were screened for sharing across subjects and compared with published repertoires and the VDJdb database. TCRdb reran the public reads through fastp at Q25 and MiXCR, keeping productive beta chains. Each entry merges the rows of one CDR3 protein and shows their most common DNA and genes. What appears here as the V and J calls and clone size reflects TCRdb's work, not the paper's. The sample profile shows about 220,000 distinct CDR3 sequences; 34% of them were found once. In total, the top ten clones hold around 1.1% of the sample.

The study deep-sequenced TCR repertoires of sorted CD4+ and CD8+ blood T cells from severe aplastic anemia patients and healthy subjects. Ficoll-Paque density gradient centrifugation was used to isolate peripheral blood mononuclear cells. Before DNA extraction, CD4+ and CD8+ T cells were sorted with FACS or magnetic beads. This receptor was taken from a human donor in good health, serving as a control. The rearranged segments are TRBV4-2 and TRBJ2-7, with the D gene not confidently named. Sequenced: sorted CD4+, CD8+, or CD8+CD57+ T cells (not recorded which) from PBMCs. The CDR3 has the sequence CASSQGLMGNNEQYL. The DNA sequence is as follows: TGTGCCAGCAGCCAAGGGTTGATGGGGAATAACGAGCAGTACCTC.